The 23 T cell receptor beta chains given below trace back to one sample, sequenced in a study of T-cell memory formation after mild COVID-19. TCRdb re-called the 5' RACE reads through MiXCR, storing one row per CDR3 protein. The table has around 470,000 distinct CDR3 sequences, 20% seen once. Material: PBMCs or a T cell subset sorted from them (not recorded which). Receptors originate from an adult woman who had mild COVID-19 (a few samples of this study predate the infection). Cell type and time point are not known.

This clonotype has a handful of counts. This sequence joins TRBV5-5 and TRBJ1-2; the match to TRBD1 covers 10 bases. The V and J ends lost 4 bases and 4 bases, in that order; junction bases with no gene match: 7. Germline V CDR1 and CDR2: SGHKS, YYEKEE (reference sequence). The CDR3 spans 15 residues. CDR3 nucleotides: TGTGCCAGCAGCCCCAGGGACAGGGGAACCTATGGCTACACCTTC. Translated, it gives CASSPRDRGTYGYTF.

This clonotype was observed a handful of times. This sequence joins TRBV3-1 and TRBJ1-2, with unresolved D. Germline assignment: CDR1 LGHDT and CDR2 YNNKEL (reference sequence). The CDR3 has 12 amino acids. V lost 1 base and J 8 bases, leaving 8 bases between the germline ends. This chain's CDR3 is CASSQGAGGYTF. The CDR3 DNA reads TGTGCCAGCAGCCAAGGGGCAGGCGGCTACACCTTC.

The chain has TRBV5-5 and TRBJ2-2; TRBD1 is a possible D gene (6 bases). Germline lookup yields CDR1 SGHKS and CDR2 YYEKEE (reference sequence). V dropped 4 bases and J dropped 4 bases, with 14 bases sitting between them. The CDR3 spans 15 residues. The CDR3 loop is CASSQGTTSTGELFF. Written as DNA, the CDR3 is TGTGCCAGCAGCCAGGGGACAACCTCCACCGGGGAGCTGTTTTTT.

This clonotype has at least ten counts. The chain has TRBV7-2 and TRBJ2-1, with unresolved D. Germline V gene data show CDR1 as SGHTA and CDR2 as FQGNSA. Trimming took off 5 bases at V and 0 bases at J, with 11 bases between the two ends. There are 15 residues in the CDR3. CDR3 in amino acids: CASSPGRSSYNEQFF. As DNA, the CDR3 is TGTGCCAGCAGCCCCGGAAGGAGCTCCTACAATGAGCAGTTCTTC.

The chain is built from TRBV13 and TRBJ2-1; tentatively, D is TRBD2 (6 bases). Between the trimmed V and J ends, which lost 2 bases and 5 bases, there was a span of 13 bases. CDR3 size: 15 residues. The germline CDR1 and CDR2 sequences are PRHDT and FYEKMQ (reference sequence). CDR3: CASSLRSSGDNEQFF. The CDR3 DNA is TGTGCCAGCAGCTTAAGGAGTAGCGGAGACAATGAGCAGTTCTTC.

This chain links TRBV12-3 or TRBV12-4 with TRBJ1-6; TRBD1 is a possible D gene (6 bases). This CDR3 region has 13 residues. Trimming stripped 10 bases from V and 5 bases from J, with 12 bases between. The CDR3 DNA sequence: TGTGCCACCCAGGGGCTGAATAATTCACCCCTCCACTTT. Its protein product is CATQGLNNSPLHF.

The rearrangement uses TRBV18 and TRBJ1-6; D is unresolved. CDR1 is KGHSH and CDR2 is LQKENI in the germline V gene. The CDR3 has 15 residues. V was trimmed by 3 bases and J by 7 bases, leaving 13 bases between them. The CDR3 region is CASSPIAVVNSPLHF. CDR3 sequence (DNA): TGTGCCAGCTCACCCATCGCGGTAGTCAATTCACCCCTCCACTTT.

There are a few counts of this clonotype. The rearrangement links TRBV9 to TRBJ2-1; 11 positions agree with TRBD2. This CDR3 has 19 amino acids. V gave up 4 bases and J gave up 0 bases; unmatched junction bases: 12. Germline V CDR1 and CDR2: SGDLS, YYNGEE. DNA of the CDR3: TGTGCCAGCAGCCCGACTATTGGGACTAGCGGCTTCTCCTACAATGAGCAGTTCTTC. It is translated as CASSPTIGTSGFSYNEQFF.

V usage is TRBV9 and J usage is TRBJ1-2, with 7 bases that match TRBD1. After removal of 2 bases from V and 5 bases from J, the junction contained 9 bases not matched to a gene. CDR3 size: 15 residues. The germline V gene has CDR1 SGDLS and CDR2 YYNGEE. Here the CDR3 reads CASSVDTGAHYGYTF. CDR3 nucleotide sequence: TGTGCCAGCAGCGTTGATACAGGGGCTCATTATGGCTACACCTTC.

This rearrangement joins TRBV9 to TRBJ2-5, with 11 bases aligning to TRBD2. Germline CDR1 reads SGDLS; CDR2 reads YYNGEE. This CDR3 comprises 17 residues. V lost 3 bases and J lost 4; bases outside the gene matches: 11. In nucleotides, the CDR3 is TGTGCCAGCAGCGGTCCCCCGGGACTAGCGGTACGAGAGACCCAGTACTTC. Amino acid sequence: CASSGPPGLAVRETQYF.

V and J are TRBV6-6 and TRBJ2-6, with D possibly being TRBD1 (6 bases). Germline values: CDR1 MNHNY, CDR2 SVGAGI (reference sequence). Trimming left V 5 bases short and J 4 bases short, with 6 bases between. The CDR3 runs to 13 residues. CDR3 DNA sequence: TGTGCCAGCAGTGGACAGGGGGCCAACGTCCTGACTTTC. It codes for CASSGQGANVLTF.

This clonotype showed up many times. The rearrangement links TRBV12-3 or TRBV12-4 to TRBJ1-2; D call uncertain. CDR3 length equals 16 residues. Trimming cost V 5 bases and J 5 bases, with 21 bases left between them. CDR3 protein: CASSRVSGILLYGYTF. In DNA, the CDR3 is TGTGCCAGCAGTCGGGTGTCCGGGATCCTCTTATATGGCTACACCTTC.

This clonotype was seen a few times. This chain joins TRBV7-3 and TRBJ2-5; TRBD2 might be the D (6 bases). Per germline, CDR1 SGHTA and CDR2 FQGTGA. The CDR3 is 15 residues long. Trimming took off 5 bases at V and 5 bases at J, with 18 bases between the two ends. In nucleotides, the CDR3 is TGTGCCAGCAGCCCGATGGCGGGACTCCAGGAGACCCAGTACTTC. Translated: CASSPMAGLQETQYF.

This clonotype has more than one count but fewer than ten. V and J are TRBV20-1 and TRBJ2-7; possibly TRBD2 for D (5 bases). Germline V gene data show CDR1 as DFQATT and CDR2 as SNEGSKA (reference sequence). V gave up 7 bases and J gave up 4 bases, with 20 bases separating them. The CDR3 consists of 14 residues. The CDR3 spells CSGALFRRGYEQYF. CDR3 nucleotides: TGCAGTGGGGCGCTCTTCCGTAGAGGGTACGAGCAGTACTTC.

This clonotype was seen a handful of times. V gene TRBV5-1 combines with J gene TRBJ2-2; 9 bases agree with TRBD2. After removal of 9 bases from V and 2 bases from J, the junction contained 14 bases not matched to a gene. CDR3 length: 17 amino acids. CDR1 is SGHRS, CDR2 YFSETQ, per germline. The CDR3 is CATARSLAGTNTGELFF. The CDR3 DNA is TGCGCCACCGCACGTAGTCTAGCGGGAACCAACACCGGGGAGCTGTTTTTT.

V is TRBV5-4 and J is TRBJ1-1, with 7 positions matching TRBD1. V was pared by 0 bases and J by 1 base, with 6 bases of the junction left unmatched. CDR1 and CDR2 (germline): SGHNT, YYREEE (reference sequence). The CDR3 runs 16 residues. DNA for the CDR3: TGTGCCAGCAGCTTGGGCAGGGGGGTAGAGAACACTGAAGCTTTCTTT. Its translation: CASSLGRGVENTEAFF. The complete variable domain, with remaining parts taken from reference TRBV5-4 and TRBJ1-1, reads ETGVTQSPTHLIKTRGQQVTLRCSSQSGHNTVSWYQQALGQGPQFIFQYYREEENGRGNFPPRFSGLQFPNYSSELNVNALELDDSALYLCASSLGRGVENTEAFFGQGTRLTVV.

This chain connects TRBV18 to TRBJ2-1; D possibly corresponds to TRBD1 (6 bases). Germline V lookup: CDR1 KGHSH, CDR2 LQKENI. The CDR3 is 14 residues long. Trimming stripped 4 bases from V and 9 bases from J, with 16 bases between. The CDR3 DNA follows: TGTGCCAGCTCACGCCCAAACAGGGAAAGTGAGCAGTTCTTC. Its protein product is CASSRPNRESEQFF.

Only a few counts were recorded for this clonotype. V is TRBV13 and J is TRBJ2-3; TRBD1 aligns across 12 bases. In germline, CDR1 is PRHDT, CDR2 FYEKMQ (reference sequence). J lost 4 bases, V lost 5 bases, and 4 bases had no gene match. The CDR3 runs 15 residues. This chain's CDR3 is CASSPWDRGPDTQYF. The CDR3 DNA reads TGTGCCAGCAGCCCCTGGGACAGGGGGCCAGATACGCAGTATTTT.

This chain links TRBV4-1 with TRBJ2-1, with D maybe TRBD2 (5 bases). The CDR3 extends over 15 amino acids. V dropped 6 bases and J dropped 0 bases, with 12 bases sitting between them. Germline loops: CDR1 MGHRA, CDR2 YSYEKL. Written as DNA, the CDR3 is TGCGCCAGCAGAAGAGTAGGGAGCTCCTACAATGAGCAGTTCTTC. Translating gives CASRRVGSSYNEQFF.

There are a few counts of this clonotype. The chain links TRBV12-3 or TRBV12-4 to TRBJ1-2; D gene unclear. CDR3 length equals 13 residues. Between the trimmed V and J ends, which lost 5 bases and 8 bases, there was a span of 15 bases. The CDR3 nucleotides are TGTGCCAGCAGTCATCAGGTTGCGGTAGGCTACACCTTC. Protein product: CASSHQVAVGYTF.

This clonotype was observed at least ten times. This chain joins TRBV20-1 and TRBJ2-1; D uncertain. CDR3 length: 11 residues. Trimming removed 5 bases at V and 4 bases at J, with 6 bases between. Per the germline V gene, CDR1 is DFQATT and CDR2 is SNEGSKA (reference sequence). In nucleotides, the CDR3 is TGCAGTGCTGCCATTTACAATGAGCAGTTCTTC. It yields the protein CSAAIYNEQFF.

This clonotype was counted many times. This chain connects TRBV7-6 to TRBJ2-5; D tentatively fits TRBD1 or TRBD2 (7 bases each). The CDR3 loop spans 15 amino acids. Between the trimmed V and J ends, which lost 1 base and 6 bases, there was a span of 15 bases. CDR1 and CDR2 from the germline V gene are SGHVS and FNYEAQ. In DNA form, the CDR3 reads TGTGCCAGCAGCTTAGAGGCGGGGGACAGACAGACCCAGTACTTC. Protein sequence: CASSLEAGDRQTQYF.

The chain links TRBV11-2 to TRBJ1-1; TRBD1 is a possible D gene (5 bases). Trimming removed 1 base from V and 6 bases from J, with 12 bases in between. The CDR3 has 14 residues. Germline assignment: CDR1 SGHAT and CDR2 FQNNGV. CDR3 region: CASSLVRGVPEAFF. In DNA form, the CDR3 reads TGTGCCAGCAGCTTAGTTAGAGGGGTCCCTGAAGCTTTCTTT.